These 27 T cell receptor beta chains were all obtained from the same sample, sequenced in a study of response to subunit inactivated influenza vaccine. TCRdb itself ran the RT-PCR reads through MiXCR, one entry per CDR3 protein. The top ten clones hold about a tenth of a sample with 300,000 to 350,000 distinct CDR3 sequences, just over 20% of them seen once. Sequenced material: PBMCs from blood, taken approximately 20 months after vaccination. Receptors originate from a man aged 50-75 years who received an inactivated influenza vaccine.

There are many counts of this clonotype. This chain uses TRBV3-1 with TRBJ1-2; D may be TRBD1 (5 bases). The CDR3 consists of 15 residues. The V gene lost 4 bases and the J gene lost 4 bases, with 16 bases spanning the gap. The germline gives CDR1 LGHDT, CDR2 YNNKEL (reference sequence). The CDR3: CASSPRHDRLYGYTF. Here the CDR3 DNA reads TGTGCCAGCAGCCCCCGACACGACAGACTCTATGGCTACACCTTC. The variable domain in full, with the rest retrieved from reference TRBV3-1 and TRBJ1-2, is DTAVSQTPKYLVTQMGNDKSIKCEQNLGHDTMYWYKQDSKKFLKIMFSYNNKELIINETVPNRFSPKSPDKAHLNLHINSLELGDSAVYFCASSPRHDRLYGYTFGSGTRLTVV.

The sample holds a few counts of this clonotype. The V and J genes are TRBV20-1 and TRBJ2-3, with 8 positions matching TRBD2. CDR1 DFQATT and CDR2 SNEGSKA come from the germline V gene (reference sequence). This CDR3 comprises 17 residues. J was trimmed by 1 base and V by 7 bases; bases with no gene match: 16. CDR3 in DNA: TGCAGTGTCCCACCCCGCCCAGCGGGAGCTCGCACAGATACGCAGTATTTT. This encodes CSVPPRPAGARTDTQYF.

The chain employs TRBV15 and TRBJ2-7; D is undetermined. Germline V lookup: CDR1 LNHNV, CDR2 YYDKDF (reference sequence). V gave up 0 bases and J gave up 6 bases, with 6 bases separating them. This CDR3 region has 12 residues. The CDR3 is CATSRDYTEQYF. The CDR3 region has the DNA TGTGCCACCAGCAGAGATTATACCGAGCAGTACTTC.

The chain employs TRBV30 and TRBJ1-5; D unresolved. The CDR3 consists of 13 residues. CDR1 is GTSNPN and CDR2 is SVGIG in the germline V gene (reference sequence). V lost 0 bases to trimming and J lost 3 bases, with 6 bases between them. CDR3 in amino acids: CAWSVGNNQPQHF. CDR3 in DNA: TGTGCCTGGAGTGTAGGGAACAATCAGCCCCAGCATTTT.

This clonotype occurred many times. The V and J genes are TRBV4-2 and TRBJ1-2; 7 bases match TRBD1. CDR3 length: 15 amino acids. Trimming cost V 0 bases and J 3 bases; bases outside gene matches: 4. Germline CDR1 LGHNA, CDR2 YNFKEQ. The DNA of the CDR3 is TGTGCCAGCAGCCAAGACATAGGGACAGACTATGGCTACACCTTC. Encoded protein: CASSQDIGTDYGYTF.

The CDR3 coding sequence is TGTGCCAGCTCACGGGAGACAGGGGCGGACTACACCTTC. Encoded protein: CASSRETGADYTF. J is TRBJ1-2 and V is TRBV18; 8 bases map to TRBD1. Germline assignment: CDR1 KGHSH and CDR2 LQKENI. The CDR3 sequence is 13 residues long. The J segment lost 10 bases and the V segment lost 4 bases, leaving 8 bases of the junction unmatched.

This clonotype turned up a few times. The V gene is TRBV28, the J gene TRBJ2-7; 9 bases align to TRBD1. Unmatched junction bases numbered 8, after V lost 8 bases and J lost 3 bases. Germline V lookup: CDR1 MDHEN, CDR2 SYDVKM. CDR3 length equals 14 residues. The CDR3: CASSQGTGNYEQYF. CDR3 nucleotides: TGTGCCAGCTCGCAGGGGACAGGGAACTACGAGCAGTACTTC.

The sample holds a few counts of this clonotype. The genes are TRBV7-2 and TRBJ1-5, with D uncertain. V was trimmed by 6 bases and J by 6 bases, leaving 15 bases between them. Per germline, CDR1 SGHTA and CDR2 FQGNSA. The CDR3 is 14 residues long. CDR3 DNA sequence: TGTGCCAGCAGTTCAGGACTACCGGGTCAGCCCCAGCATTTT. Protein sequence: CASSSGLPGQPQHF.

The V gene is TRBV24-1, the J gene TRBJ2-1; 15 nucleotides match TRBD2. J gave up 7 bases and V 2 bases, and 5 bases lay outside the gene matches. CDR3 length equals 17 residues. CDR1 and CDR2 from the germline V gene are KGHDR and SFDVKD. The CDR3 DNA reads TGTGCCACCAGTGATTGGACTAGCGGGAGGGCCGGTAATGAGCAGTTCTTC. Translated, it gives CATSDWTSGRAGNEQFF.

There are a few counts of this clonotype. The chain recombines TRBV12-3 or TRBV12-4 with TRBJ2-7; possible D gene TRBD1, 6 bases. Deletions cut 7 bases from V and 2 bases from J, with 18 bases between. The CDR3 totals 15 residues. CDR3 loop: CASTPSGHRTYEQYF. The CDR3 nucleotides are TGTGCCAGCACCCCGTCGGGACATCGGACCTACGAGCAGTACTTC.

The rearrangement uses TRBV12-3 or TRBV12-4 and TRBJ2-7, with D possibly matching TRBD1 (6 bases). The CDR3 contains 15 residues. Deletions cut 6 bases from V and 3 bases from J, with 18 bases between. DNA for the CDR3: TGTGCCAGCAGGCCGACCGGGACATCAAGCTACGAGCAGTACTTC. The encoded protein is CASRPTGTSSYEQYF.

The chain joins TRBV30 to TRBJ1-5; no clear D. Germline CDR1 reads GTSNPN; CDR2 reads SVGIG (reference sequence). The CDR3 extends over 14 amino acids. V dropped 0 bases and J dropped 3 bases, with 9 bases sitting between them. The CDR3 coding sequence is TGTGCCTGGAGTGTAGGGCAATACAATCAGCCCCAGCATTTT. It codes for CAWSVGQYNQPQHF.

This clonotype was counted only a few times. The rearrangement links TRBV7-2 to TRBJ1-1; D remains ambiguous. The CDR3 consists of 14 residues. Germline V gene sequence: CDR1 SGHTA, CDR2 FQGNSA. With 6 bases removed from V and 4 bases from J, the gap between germline ends came to 15 bases. The chain's CDR3 is CASRQVADGTEAFF. CDR3 DNA sequence: TGTGCCAGCAGACAAGTGGCGGACGGCACTGAAGCTTTCTTT.

This clonotype was seen a handful of times. The chain couples TRBV7-9 to TRBJ2-5; 9 bases line up with TRBD1. The CDR3 is 15 residues long. Germline CDR1 reads SEHNR; CDR2 reads FQNEAQ (reference sequence). Unmatched junction bases numbered 8, after V lost 3 bases and J lost 6 bases. The CDR3 bases are TGTGCCAGCAGCTTTACCGGGACAGGGTTTCAGACCCAGTACTTC. Translated, it gives CASSFTGTGFQTQYF.

V usage is TRBV2 and J usage is TRBJ1-2; D not resolved. There are 13 residues in the CDR3. V was trimmed by 3 bases and J by 8 bases, leaving 13 bases between them. Per the germline V gene, CDR1 is SNHLY and CDR2 is FYNNEI. The CDR3 DNA reads as TGTGCCAGCAGTGAGATGGTCTACTGGGGCTACACCTTC. Translation: CASSEMVYWGYTF.

This clonotype showed up just a few times. The chain uses TRBV20-1 and TRBJ1-1; TRBD1 agrees at 7 bases. Germline-derived CDR1 and CDR2 are DFQATT and SNEGSKA (reference sequence). This CDR3 has 14 residues. Trimming at V came to 0 bases and at J to 10 bases, leaving 11 bases not matched to a gene. This CDR3 reads CSARDRTGLWGAFF. As DNA, the CDR3 is TGCAGTGCTAGAGATAGGACAGGACTCTGGGGAGCTTTCTTT.

A few counts support this clonotype. The rearrangement joins TRBV12-3 or TRBV12-4 to TRBJ2-5; either TRBD1 or TRBD2 may fit D (5 bases each). Trimming removed 4 bases from V and 4 bases from J, with 10 bases in between. This CDR3 is built from 13 residues. In DNA form, the CDR3 reads TGTGCCAGCAGTTCGGGGACCCCAGAGACCCAGTACTTC. It codes for CASSSGTPETQYF.

The rearrangement links TRBV10-3 to TRBJ2-7; TRBD2 matches 11 bases. CDR3 size: 16 residues. Germline V lookup: CDR1 ENHRY, CDR2 SYGVKD. V lost 1 base to trimming and J lost 3 bases; unmatched junction nucleotides: 5. CDR3 sequence: CAISEYPGTSGYEQYF. The CDR3 region has the DNA TGTGCCATCAGTGAGTACCCAGGGACTAGCGGCTACGAGCAGTACTTC.

This clonotype has only a few counts. CDR3 nucleotides: TGTGCCAGCAGCCCCGGGGACCCCGGGGAGCTGTTTTTT. Protein sequence: CASSPGDPGELFF. This chain uses TRBV7-9 with TRBJ2-2; D tentatively fits TRBD1 or TRBD2 (5 bases each). The length of the CDR3 is 13 residues. The germline V and J ends were trimmed by 5 bases and 6 bases, with 10 bases remaining between them. Per the germline V gene, CDR1 is SEHNR and CDR2 is FQNEAQ (reference sequence). The full variable domain, in which reference TRBV7-9 and TRBJ2-2 provide the parts outside the CDR3, is DTGVSQNPRHKITKRGQNVTFRCDPISEHNRLYWYRQTLGQGPEFLTYFQNEAQLEKSRLLSDRFSAERPKGSFSTLEIQRTEQGDSAMYLCASSPGDPGELFFGEGSRLTVL.

This chain uses TRBV7-8 with TRBJ1-5; tentatively, D is TRBD1 (6 bases). Germline V gene lookup returns CDR1 SGHVS and CDR2 FQNEAQ. V dropped 0 bases and J dropped 1 base, with 10 bases sitting between them. The CDR3 has 16 residues. CDR3 protein: CASSLANRVSNQPQHF. CDR3 bases: TGTGCCAGCAGCTTAGCGAACAGGGTGAGCAATCAGCCCCAGCATTTT.

This chain uses TRBV20-1 with TRBJ2-3, with 9 bases lining up with TRBD2. With 3 bases clipped from V and 6 bases from J, the junction kept 7 bases outside the gene matches. The CDR3 is 14 residues long. CDR1 and CDR2 (germline): DFQATT, SNEGSKA (reference sequence). DNA of the CDR3: TGCAGTGCTAGCGCTAGCGGGACTGAGGATACGCAGTATTTT. Its translation: CSASASGTEDTQYF.

This chain links TRBV20-1 with TRBJ2-1; no reliable D call. V was trimmed by 5 bases and J by 1 base, leaving 15 bases between them. The CDR3 length is 15 residues. The V gene's germline CDR1 is DFQATT and CDR2 SNEGSKA (reference sequence). The CDR3 loop reads CSALWAGISYNEQFF. The CDR3 nucleotides read TGCAGTGCTCTCTGGGCTGGAATTTCCTACAATGAGCAGTTCTTC.

The rearrangement uses TRBV28 and TRBJ2-5, with 9 nucleotides matching TRBD2. J gave up 4 bases and V 2 bases, and 5 bases lay outside the gene matches. Germline V gene sequence: CDR1 MDHEN, CDR2 SYDVKM. This CDR3 has 15 amino acids. The CDR3 protein is CASSLAGLALETQYF. The CDR3 coding sequence is TGTGCCAGCAGTTTAGCGGGACTAGCCCTAGAGACCCAGTACTTC.

The chain has TRBV12-3 or TRBV12-4 and TRBJ1-6; TRBD1 aligns across 9 bases. The CDR3 is made up of 14 amino acids. V was clipped by 7 bases and J by 9 bases; unmatched bases: 7. The CDR3 sequence is CASNLGQGSSPLHF. The CDR3 DNA is TGTGCCAGCAACCTCGGACAGGGGAGTTCACCCCTCCACTTT.

CDR3 loop: CASSFQADTGELFF. The CDR3 nucleotides are TGTGCCAGTAGTTTCCAAGCAGACACCGGGGAGCTGTTTTTT. The chain uses TRBV19 and TRBJ2-2; D is ambiguous. The CDR3 is 14 amino acids. Looked up from germline, CDR1 is LNHDA and CDR2 is SQIVND (reference sequence). V was clipped by 5 bases and J by 3 bases, with 10 bases between them.

The chain employs TRBV12-3 or TRBV12-4 and TRBJ1-2; D gene uncertain. CDR3 size: 13 residues. With 8 bases removed from V and 6 bases from J, the gap between germline ends came to 16 bases. The chain's CDR3 is CASSLGQLDGYTF. DNA for the CDR3: TGTGCCAGCTCCCTTGGGCAACTAGATGGCTACACCTTC.

This clonotype has only a few counts. V gene TRBV28 combines with J gene TRBJ1-2, with D perhaps matching TRBD1 (5 bases). From germline, CDR1 is MDHEN and CDR2 SYDVKM. V was clipped by 4 bases and J by 6 bases, with 15 bases between them. There are 14 residues in the CDR3. The DNA for the CDR3 is TGTGCCAGCAGTTCGCAGGGCCCCGGGGATGGCTACACCTTC. It encodes CASSSQGPGDGYTF.